These T cell receptor beta chains were read from a single sample in a study of cytomegalovirus exposure and HLA in healthy donors. The protocol was immunoSEQ multiplex PCR, while the TCRdb copy is restricted to in-frame clones and leaves out a portion. Found here are more than 90,000 clones, more than 75% of them singletons; the top ten hold around 0.74%. Sequencing was performed on PBMCs. Receptor source: a woman in her fifties or sixties in good health and CMV-seronegative. Each CDR3 is given with its conserved first and last residue. D genes are given only for firm matches. Some rows have no size entry. The others give once, few or many, or a class for an expanded clone.

J gene,clone size,D gene,V gene,CDR3 DNA,CDR3 protein
TRBJ2-2,-,-,TRBV5-6,TGTGCCAGCAGCTTGGCGGGGGCGAACACCGGGGAGCTGTTTTTT,CASSLAGANTGELFF
TRBJ2-7,-,-,TRBV6-6,TGTGCCAGCAGTTACGGGCCCTCAAAAGCCTCCTACGAGCAGTACTTC,CASSYGPSKASYEQYF
TRBJ1-1,-,TRBD1,TRBV7-6,TGTGCCAGCAGCTTAGGAACAGGGGCCACTGAAGCTTTCTTT,CASSLGTGATEAFF
TRBJ1-2,-,-,TRBV5-1,TGCGCCAGCAGCTTGAATCCAGGGGATAACTATGGCTACACCTTC,CASSLNPGDNYGYTF
TRBJ2-5,-,-,TRBV5-6,TGTGCCAGCAGCCCCACGCGGGTCCAAGAGACCCAGTACTTC,CASSPTRVQETQYF
TRBJ2-1,-,TRBD2,TRBV13,TGTGCCAGCAGCCGGGGACTAGCGGGTTACAATGAGCAGTTCTTC,CASSRGLAGYNEQFF
TRBJ2-7,-,TRBD1,TRBV27,TGTGCCAGCAGTTGGACAGGCCCTCGGGAGCAGTACTTC,CASSWTGPREQYF
TRBJ2-5,-,-,TRBV18,TGTGCCAGCTCACCAAGCGCGAACCAAGAGACCCAGTACTTC,CASSPSANQETQYF
TRBJ1-2,-,-,TRBV4-1,TGCGCCAGCAGCCATAGACTTGGGGGACTCCAGGGTGGCTACACCTTC,CASSHRLGGLQGGYTF
TRBJ1-1,-,-,TRBV6-5,TGTGCCAGCAGCCCGAGGGGGGGTGAAGCTTTCTTT,CASSPRGGEAFF
TRBJ2-7,-,-,TRBV5-6,TGTGCCAGCAGCCCGCTGCAGGGGATTTCCGTGGACGAGCAGTACTTC,CASSPLQGISVDEQYF
TRBJ2-5,-,-,TRBV7-2,TGTGCCAGCAGCTTAGTGAGGGAAGAGACCCAGTACTTC,CASSLVREETQYF
TRBJ2-3,-,-,TRBV15,TGTGCCACCAGCACTGGGGGAGGATTCACAGATACGCAGTATTTT,CATSTGGGFTDTQYF
TRBJ1-2,-,-,TRBV13,TGTGCCAGCAGCTCTTGGGCGGGAGGTATTGGCTACACCTTC,CASSSWAGGIGYTF
TRBJ1-3,-,TRBD1,TRBV15,TGTGCCACCAGCAGAGATCGGGGACAGTCTTTAGTAATTGGAAACACCATATATTTT,CATSRDRGQSLVIGNTIYF
TRBJ2-7,few,-,TRBV5-1,TGCGCCAGCAGCTTGGGGACGGGCGGGGAGGAGCAGTACTTC,CASSLGTGGEEQYF
TRBJ1-1,-,-,TRBV10-3,TGTGCCATCAGGATGGGGGCCGGGAACACTGAAGCTTTCTTT,CAIRMGAGNTEAFF
TRBJ1-2,few,TRBD1,TRBV28,TGTGCCAGCAGTTCGGGACAGGGGGACTATGGCTACACCTTC,CASSSGQGDYGYTF
TRBJ1-1,-,TRBD1,TRBV6-5,TGTGCCAGCAGTTCACCGGGACAGGGGAACACTGAAGCTTTCTTT,CASSSPGQGNTEAFF
TRBJ1-5,-,-,TRBV7-2,TGTGCCAGCAGTCCTCGGGCGGGCGGGCCCCAGCATTTT,CASSPRAGGPQHF
TRBJ2-3,-,TRBD2,TRBV4-3,TGCGCCAGCAGCCAAGAAGGCGGGGGGGCTACAGATACGCAGTATTTT,CASSQEGGGATDTQYF
TRBJ1-3,-,-,TRBV13,TGTGCCAGCAGCCACATGGGGGGCTCTGGAAACACCATATATTTT,CASSHMGGSGNTIYF
TRBJ2-2,-,-,TRBV27,TGTGCCAGCAGTTTATTGATAACAGCCGGGGAGCTGTTTTTT,CASSLLITAGELFF
TRBJ1-1,few,TRBD1,TRBV4-3,TGCGCCAGCAGCCAAGTGGGACAGGGCGCTGAAGCTTTCTTT,CASSQVGQGAEAFF
TRBJ1-2,-,-,TRBV5-1,TGCGCCAGCAGCTTGGAAGGGGGGGTCTTTGGCTACACCTTC,CASSLEGGVFGYTF
TRBJ2-2,-,-,TRBV6-6,TGTGCCAGCAAGGCACAGGGTCCAAACACCGGGGAGCTGTTTTTT,CASKAQGPNTGELFF
TRBJ2-1,-,-,TRBV7-2,TGTGCCAGCAGCTTAGATTTCGGCAGGTACAATGAGCAGTTCTTC,CASSLDFGRYNEQFF
TRBJ2-1,-,-,TRBV25-1,TGTGCCAGCAGGGAGGGTGAGCAGTTCTTC,CASREGEQFF
TRBJ1-1,-,TRBD1,TRBV28,TGTGCCAGCAGGAGGAGGACAGGGGGAGATTGGACTGAAGCTTTCTTT,CASRRRTGGDWTEAFF
TRBJ2-1,-,-,TRBV6-1,TGTGCCAGCAGTGGCCAGCTAGCGCTGGTGGGTGATGAGCAGTTCTTC,CASSGQLALVGDEQFF
TRBJ1-2,-,-,TRBV7-2,TGTGCCAGCAGCTTAGGGAGAGAACCTAACTATGGCTACACCTTC,CASSLGREPNYGYTF
TRBJ1-1,-,-,TRBV25-1,TGTGCCAGCCAGGGGACAATGAACACTGAAGCTTTCTTT,CASQGTMNTEAFF
TRBJ1-2,once,-,TRBV9,TGTGCCAGCAGGTCAACGGGAGGGGCCGGGGGCTACACCTTC,CASRSTGGAGGYTF
TRBJ2-7,-,-,TRBV5-8,TGTGCCAGCAGCTTGGTCGGAGTTCCCTACGAGCAGTACTTC,CASSLVGVPYEQYF
TRBJ2-5,-,-,TRBV7-9,TGTGCCAGCAGCCCTACGATACCCGGGGAGACCCAGTACTTC,CASSPTIPGETQYF
TRBJ1-1,-,-,TRBV30,TGTGCCTGGAGCCACGGGGAGAACACTGAAGCTTTCTTT,CAWSHGENTEAFF
TRBJ1-2,-,-,TRBV5-6,TGTGCCAGCAGCCCCGACAGCTATGGCTACACCTTC,CASSPDSYGYTF